Reported below is one T cell receptor (beta chain). Its matching antigen is unknown. Sequenced patients had shown CD8+CD57+ cell expansion by flow cytometry. This specimen comes from a study of CD8+CD57+ T cells in acquired aplastic anemia. As for the study in general: Average DNA yield from sorted CD4+ and CD8+ cells was about 3 ug. General study points: CD8+ Simpson's diversity in patients was not significantly different from that in controls.

Profiling that covered TCR beta VDJ and CDR3 relied on genomic DNA as its template. One entry per CDR3 protein, called by TCRdb with MiXCR from the reads. The data show about 180,000 distinct CDR3 sequences, around 50% seen once. Germline assignment: CDR1 LGHNA and CDR2 YNFKEQ. The CDR3 contains 16 residues. The V gene is TRBV4-2, the J gene TRBJ2-7; 7 positions agree with TRBD2. The J call is doubtful: the DNA matches TRBJ2-5 better. Material for sequencing was sorted CD4+, CD8+, or CD8+CD57+ T cells (not recorded which) from PBMCs. The sequence was obtained from a human donor with aplastic anemia. Here the CDR3 reads CASSPRGGRPQETQYF. CDR3 coding DNA: TGTGCCAGCAGCCCGCGGGGAGGGCGGCCTCAAGAGACCCAGTACTTC.